This is a list of T cell receptor beta chains from one sample in a study of OX40 agonist ivuxolimab in advanced cancers. Measured with immunoSEQ multiplex PCR; TCRdb has only the in-frame clones, and not every one. The sample consists of about 46,000 clones, around 90% of them appearing once. The sample was CD4+ or CD8+ T cells sorted from blood, taken in a trial of the OX40 agonist ivuxolimab. The receptors derive from an adult with an advanced solid tumor such as melanoma, head and neck, liver or kidney cancer. The CDR3 runs from the conserved cysteine through the conserved F or W. The D gene is left open where the match is weak. Clone size, where shown, is once, few, many, or a class for clones that have expanded.

j_gene | d_gene | abundance | v_gene | CDR3nt | CDR3aa
TRBJ2-7 | TRBD2 | - | TRBV2 | TGTGCCAGCATCGGACTAGCGGGACTCGAGCAGTACTTC | CASIGLAGLEQYF
TRBJ2-5 | TRBD2 | - | TRBV5-4 | TGTGCCAGCAGCCGGACTAGTTCCGAGACCCAGTACTTC | CASSRTSSETQYF
TRBJ1-1 | - | - | TRBV27 | TGTGCCAGCAGTCCCTCTTTGGTAACCACTGAAGCTTTCTTT | CASSPSLVTTEAFF
TRBJ1-2 | - | - | TRBV28 | TGTGCCAGCAGCCCCCCCGCCCATGGCTACACCTTC | CASSPPAHGYTF
TRBJ2-7 | TRBD2 | - | TRBV11-2 | TGTGCCAGCAGCTCAGGGACTAGCAGTTCCTACGAGCAGTACTTC | CASSSGTSSSYEQYF
TRBJ2-5 | - | - | TRBV5-4 | TGTGCCAGCAGCTTTACAGTTATGGAGACCCAGTACTTC | CASSFTVMETQYF
TRBJ1-4 | - | - | TRBV4-1 | TGCGCCAGCAGCCAAGAGGGGCATGCCAATGAAAAACTGTTTTTT | CASSQEGHANEKLFF
TRBJ2-7 | - | once | TRBV5-1 | TGCGCCAGCAGCATTGGGACCGCCTACGAGCAGTACTTC | CASSIGTAYEQYF
TRBJ2-3 | - | - | TRBV5-1 | TGCGCCAGCAGCTTGACCCGGACTGACACCACAGATACGCAGTATTTT | CASSLTRTDTTDTQYF
TRBJ2-3 | - | - | TRBV7-9 | TGTGCCAGCAGCTTAGCAACAGGGTACACAGATACGCAGTATTTT | CASSLATGYTDTQYF
TRBJ1-6 | - | few | TRBV27 | TGTGCCAGTGGGGGACTCGGGGGGTCAGTTCCCCTCCACTTT | CASGGLGGSVPLHF
TRBJ1-2 | TRBD1 | - | TRBV4-1 | TGCGCCAGCAGCCAACCTGACAGGGCTAATCGTAACTATGGCTACACCTTC | CASSQPDRANRNYGYTF
TRBJ2-2 | - | - | TRBV2 | TGTGCCAGTTTCGGGAAATTGAACACCGGGGAGCTGTTTTTT | CASFGKLNTGELFF
TRBJ2-3 | - | - | TRBV29-1 | TGCAGCGTCAAATCAGGGGTGGGTCACACAGATACGCAGTATTTT | CSVKSGVGHTDTQYF
TRBJ1-2 | - | - | TRBV7-3 | TGTGCCAGCAGCCTACCCTGGGGGCGCATTGGCTACACCTTC | CASSLPWGRIGYTF
TRBJ1-1 | - | - | TRBV4-1 | TGCGCCAGCAGCCAAGCTTTTGCAACAGCAACCGGACAGTCCAAAGGCACTGAAGCTTTCTTT | CASSQAFATATGQSKGTEAFF
TRBJ2-5 | TRBD2 | - | TRBV7-8 | TGTGCCAGCAGCTTAGGGTTCCGGACTAGCCGAGGGGTAGAGACCCAGTACTTC | CASSLGFRTSRGVETQYF
TRBJ1-2 | - | - | TRBV11-2 | TGTGCCAGCAGCTTAGAGGCCACGGGGTACTATGGCTACACCTTC | CASSLEATGYYGYTF
TRBJ2-1 | TRBD2 | - | TRBV4-1 | TGCGCCAGCAGCCGACTAGCGGGTTCCCCTAGCTCCTACAATGAGCAGTTCTTC | CASSRLAGSPSSYNEQFF
TRBJ2-3 | TRBD2 | - | TRBV10-1 | TGCGCCAGCAGTGAGGGGGGGGTTCGGGCAGATACGCAGTATTTT | CASSEGGVRADTQYF
TRBJ2-3 | - | - | TRBV9 | TGTGCCAGCAGCGGGAGCTTCACAGATACGCAGTATTTT | CASSGSFTDTQYF
TRBJ2-2 | - | - | TRBV7-6 | TGTGCCAGCAGCTTAGGTAGAGGGGACACCGGGGAGCTGTTTTTT | CASSLGRGDTGELFF
TRBJ2-7 | - | once | TRBV7-2 | TGTGCCAGCAGCTCCAGGGTCTCCTACGAGCAGTACTTC | CASSSRVSYEQYF
TRBJ2-5 | - | - | TRBV9 | TGTGCCAGCAGCGTAGGGAGGGTAGAGACCCAGTACTTC | CASSVGRVETQYF
TRBJ2-2 | - | - | TRBV11-2 | TGTGCCAGCAGCCCTAGGTCCGGGGAGCTGTTTTTT | CASSPRSGELFF
TRBJ2-3 | - | once | TRBV28 | TGTGCCAGCAGTCCCTCAGGGGAGGAGGGCACAGATACGCAGTATTTT | CASSPSGEEGTDTQYF
TRBJ1-3 | - | - | TRBV5-1 | TGCGCCAGCAGCTTGGAGGGGTCACGGATATATTTT | CASSLEGSRIYF
TRBJ2-5 | - | - | TRBV9 | TGTGCCAGCAGCGTAGGTATACTCAAGACAGGATCCAGTAAAGAGACCCAGTACTTC | CASSVGILKTGSSKETQYF
TRBJ2-7 | - | - | TRBV19 | TGTGCCAGTAGTAGGGCAGACTCCTACGAGCAGTACTTC | CASSRADSYEQYF
TRBJ1-3 | - | - | TRBV10-2 | TGCGCCAGCAGTCATTTCAGGACTGGAGGAAACACCATATATTTT | CASSHFRTGGNTIYF
TRBJ2-5 | - | - | TRBV21-1 | TGTGCCAGCAGCAAAGGCGGACTAGCGGGAAATGTGGAGACCCAGTACTTC | CASSKGGLAGNVETQYF
TRBJ2-7 | - | - | TRBV5-1 | TGCGCCAGCAGCTTGGGGCAGGGATCCTACGAGCAGTACTTC | CASSLGQGSYEQYF
TRBJ1-1 | - | - | TRBV28 | TGTGCCAGCAGGCGGGGCGAAGCTTTCTTT | CASRRGEAFF
TRBJ2-2 | TRBD2 | - | TRBV7-9 | TGTGCCAGCAGCCTGACTAGCGGGCACAACACCGGGGAGCTGTTTTTT | CASSLTSGHNTGELFF
TRBJ1-4 | TRBD1 | - | TRBV7-2 | TGTGCCAGCAGCTTAGCGGGACAGGGGACGACTAATGAAAAACTGTTTTTT | CASSLAGQGTTNEKLFF
TRBJ2-1 | - | - | TRBV4-3 | TGCGCCAGCGCCTTTGGCAGGGGGGCAAATGAGCAGTTCTTC | CASAFGRGANEQFF
TRBJ2-1 | - | - | TRBV10-2 | TGCGCCAGCAGTGCCGGGACCCCAAACTACAATGAGCAGTTCTTC | CASSAGTPNYNEQFF
TRBJ2-1 | TRBD2 | - | TRBV6-6 | TGTGCCTCGACCGAAGCGGGGGGGCCCAATGAGCAGTTCTTC | CASTEAGGPNEQFF
TRBJ2-1 | TRBD2 | - | TRBV7-3 | TGTGCCAGCAGCTTAACCGGGACTAGGGACAATGAGCAGTTCTTC | CASSLTGTRDNEQFF
TRBJ1-2 | - | - | TRBV6-5 | TGTGCCAGCAGTTTCACCCAATCAGAAGGCTACACCTTC | CASSFTQSEGYTF
TRBJ1-5 | TRBD1 | - | TRBV6-6 | TGTGCCAGCAGTCGGGACAGCTATCAGCCCCAGCATTTT | CASSRDSYQPQHF
TRBJ2-6 | - | - | TRBV6-1 | TGTGCCAGCAGTGGCGGGACAGCAACCAACGTCCTGACTTTC | CASSGGTATNVLTF
TRBJ2-1 | TRBD2 | - | TRBV5-4 | TGTGCCAGCAGCCCGGGACTAGCGATGTACAATGAGCAGTTCTTC | CASSPGLAMYNEQFF
TRBJ2-1 | TRBD1 | - | TRBV30 | TGTGCCTGGAGGCGGGACGGACAGGGGTTCTTC | CAWRRDGQGFF
TRBJ1-2 | - | - | TRBV6-1 | TGTGCCAGCAGTGAATGGAGGGGCCCAAATGGCTACACCTTC | CASSEWRGPNGYTF
TRBJ2-7 | TRBD2 | few | TRBV4-3 | TGCGCCAGCAGCCACCTTAGCGGGGGGGCCTACGAGCAGTACTTC | CASSHLSGGAYEQYF
TRBJ2-5 | TRBD2 | - | TRBV29-1 | TGCAGCGCCCCCCGTCCCCTAGCGGGGGGAGAGACCCAGTACTTC | CSAPRPLAGGETQYF
TRBJ2-7 | - | - | TRBV9 | TGTGCCAGCAGCTTTTCCGGGACGGCAGCCTACGAGCAGTACTTC | CASSFSGTAAYEQYF
TRBJ2-3 | - | - | TRBV7-8 | TGTGCCAGTGGGGTCAACACAGATACGCAGTATTTT | CASGVNTDTQYF
TRBJ2-2 | - | - | TRBV28 | TGTGCCAGCAGTTTGGGAAGGGCTCCGAATACCGGGGAGCTGTTTTTT | CASSLGRAPNTGELFF
TRBJ2-1 | TRBD2 | - | TRBV7-8 | TGTGCCAGCAGCTTAGAAACACTAGCGGGTGCCGACACCGGCAATGAGCAGTTCTTC | CASSLETLAGADTGNEQFF
TRBJ2-5 | - | - | TRBV5-1 | TGCGCCAGCCGGGGGGCAGACGGAGAGACCCAGTACTTC | CASRGADGETQYF
TRBJ2-3 | - | - | TRBV6-5 | TGTGCCAGCAGTTACGATAATCCTCTCACAGATACGCAGTATTTT | CASSYDNPLTDTQYF
TRBJ1-1 | - | - | TRBV11-2 | TGTGCCAGCAGCTGGATGAACACTGAAGCTTTCTTT | CASSWMNTEAFF
TRBJ2-7 | - | - | TRBV5-1 | TGCGCCAGCAGTCCCCCGTCTACAGGGAGGACATACTACGAGCAGTACTTC | CASSPPSTGRTYYEQYF
TRBJ2-7 | - | - | TRBV27 | TGTGTCAGCAGAGGAGGTTACGAGCAGTACTTC | CVSRGGYEQYF
TRBJ2-5 | - | - | TRBV19 | TGTGCCAGTAGTATAGAGGAGAGGCCACAAGAGACCCAGTACTTC | CASSIEERPQETQYF